This T cell receptor beta chain was sequenced during a study of T-cell reconstitution after alpha-beta-depleted transplantation in children. The study's findings and limits: T-cell counts and diversity were attributed mostly to newly produced T cells one year after transplant.

In its sample, this clonotype was seen a few times. The antigen remains undetermined. Germline V CDR1 and CDR2: LGHDT, YNNKEL (reference sequence). V lost 2 bases and J lost 7; bases outside the gene matches: 7. The CDR3 spans 15 residues. TCRbeta library preparation incorporated unique molecular identifiers. TCRdb recomputed calls from the PCR reads with MiXCR, one row per CDR3 protein. This table has about 400,000 distinct CDR3 sequences, around 15% appearing once. The sample in question was PBMCs, mostly from graft donor cells, obtained 360 days after TCRalphabeta/CD19-depleted stem cell transplant. This TCR derives from a boy under three years old who had a stem cell transplant for Wiskott-Aldrich syndrome, so the T cells may come from the graft donor. This chain links TRBV3-1 with TRBJ2-1; 8 nucleotides align to TRBD1. DNA for the CDR3: TGTGCCAGCAGCCAACTGTCAGGGGGCCTGAATGAGCAGTTCTTC. Its translation is CASSQLSGGLNEQFF.